These 11 T cell receptor beta chains came from one sample sequenced in a study of T cell responses to AZD1222 COVID-19 vaccine. TCRdb keeps only in-frame clones here, not all; method: immunoSEQ multiplex PCR. This table has over 100,000 clones, around nine tenths appearing once. The input for sequencing was peripheral blood, taken on day 0 of AZD1222 vaccination. Receptors originate from an adult in good health.

The chain combines TRBV7-9 with TRBJ1-2; D is unresolved. The CDR3 contains 14 residues. V dropped 1 base and J dropped 8 bases, with 14 bases sitting between them. Germline V gene sequence: CDR1 SEHNR, CDR2 FQNEAQ (reference sequence). The CDR3 here is CASSLEGSFRGYTF. The CDR3 coding sequence is TGTGCCAGCAGCTTAGAGGGCAGCTTCAGGGGCTACACCTTC.

The CDR3 DNA follows: TGTGCCAGCAGCGTACAGGGCTATAATTCACCCCTCCACTTT. Protein sequence: CASSVQGYNSPLHF. The rearrangement uses TRBV9 and TRBJ1-6; weak D call: TRBD1 (5 bases). Germline CDR1 is SGDLS and CDR2 is YYNGEE. CDR3 length equals 14 residues. V dropped 1 base and J dropped 3 bases, with 5 bases sitting between them.

The chain has TRBV5-6 and TRBJ1-1, with D possibly TRBD1 on 5 matching bases. The CDR3 loop spans 15 amino acids. CDR1 is SGHDT and CDR2 is YYEEEE in the germline V gene. The V gene lost 2 bases and the J gene lost 5 bases, with 16 bases spanning the gap. The DNA for the CDR3 is TGTGCCAGCAGCTTAATGGGCGGCCGGGGGACTGAAGCTTTCTTT. It codes for CASSLMGGRGTEAFF. Looking up the rest from reference TRBV5-6 and TRBJ1-1 gives the full variable domain: DAGVTQSPTHLIKTRGQQVTLRCSPKSGHDTVSWYQQALGQGPQFIFQYYEEEERQRGNFPDRFSGHQFPNYSSELNVNALLLGDSALYLCASSLMGGRGTEAFFGQGTRLTVV.

The V and J genes are TRBV9 and TRBJ2-2; TRBD1 matches 7 bases. The CDR3 extends over 15 amino acids. V was pared by 4 bases and J by 3 bases, with 6 bases of the junction left unmatched. Per the germline V gene, CDR1 is SGDLS and CDR2 is YYNGEE. The CDR3 sequence: CASSLRQGDTGELFF. CDR3 sequence (DNA): TGTGCCAGCAGCTTACGACAGGGTGACACCGGGGAGCTGTTTTTT.

V usage is TRBV30 and J usage is TRBJ1-5, with D possibly TRBD1 on 5 matching bases. V lost 5 bases and J lost 3, with 11 bases in between. CDR3 length: 13 residues. CDR1 GTSNPN and CDR2 SVGIG come from the germline V gene (reference sequence). In DNA form, the CDR3 reads TGTGCCTGGGCGGAACAGGACAATCAGCCCCAGCATTTT. Encoded protein: CAWAEQDNQPQHF.

This clone showed up just a few times. The rearrangement uses TRBV30 and TRBJ1-4; D is perhaps TRBD1 (5 bases). CDR3 length equals 14 residues. V was clipped by 4 bases and J by 4 bases, with 13 bases between them. CDR1 GTSNPN and CDR2 SVGIG come from the germline V gene (reference sequence). The CDR3, as DNA: TGTGCCTGGACCGTCCAGGGAGTTAATGAAAAACTGTTTTTT. The encoded protein is CAWTVQGVNEKLFF.

Only one count was recorded for this clone. The chain links TRBV19 to TRBJ2-1; 9 bases align to TRBD1. The CDR3 has 15 residues. Germline CDR1 LNHDA, CDR2 SQIVND (reference sequence). The trim removed 5 bases at V and 7 bases at J, leaving 9 bases unmatched. The CDR3 loop is CASSLPGQGRNEQFF. CDR3 in DNA: TGTGCCAGTAGTCTACCCGGACAGGGGAGGAATGAGCAGTTCTTC.

The chain is built from TRBV9 and TRBJ1-5; 7 positions match TRBD1. With 0 bases clipped from V and 4 bases from J, the junction kept 4 bases outside the gene matches. Germline-derived CDR1 and CDR2 are SGDLS and YYNGEE. The CDR3 is made up of 15 amino acids. CDR3 protein: CASSVAGTANQPQHF. CDR3 coding DNA: TGTGCCAGCAGCGTAGCTGGGACAGCTAATCAGCCCCAGCATTTT.

This clone occurred once. The chain recombines TRBV5-4 with TRBJ1-1, with a weak D call TRBD1 (5 bases). The CDR3 runs to 15 residues. Trimming took 1 base from V and 4 from J, leaving 14 bases between them. The V gene's germline CDR1 is SGHNT and CDR2 YYREEE (reference sequence). CDR3 in DNA: TGTGCCAGCAGCTTGCCGAGGGGAGCTAGCACTGAAGCTTTCTTT. This translates into CASSLPRGASTEAFF.

The V and J genes are TRBV5-1 and TRBJ2-3; D could derive from TRBD1 or TRBD2 (5 bases each). The V gene lost 0 bases and the J gene lost 4 bases, with 6 bases spanning the gap. The CDR3 length is 13 residues. Germline V gene lookup returns CDR1 SGHRS and CDR2 YFSETQ. The CDR3 loop reads CASSLGDADTQYF. The DNA of the CDR3 is TGCGCCAGCAGCTTGGGGGACGCAGATACGCAGTATTTT. The full variable domain, completed using reference TRBV5-1 and TRBJ2-3, is KAGVTQTPRYLIKTRGQQVTLSCSPISGHRSVSWYQQTPGQGLQFLFEYFSETQRNKGNFPGRFSGRQFSNSRSEMNVSTLELGDSALYLCASSLGDADTQYFGPGTRLTVL.

The chain employs TRBV4-2 and TRBJ1-6, with no clear D. Germline-derived CDR1 and CDR2 are LGHNA and YNFKEQ. V lost 0 bases to trimming and J lost 5 bases, with 11 bases between them. The CDR3 contains 16 residues. The CDR3 sequence: CASSQDLGRDNSPLHF. CDR3 coding DNA: TGTGCCAGCAGCCAAGACCTCGGGCGCGATAATTCACCCCTCCACTTT.